The 10 T cell receptor beta chains given below trace back to one sample, sequenced in a study of blood T cell repertoires in COVID-19. Here immunoSEQ multiplex PCR was the method, and the copy in TCRdb shows in-frame clones only, minus some. The repertoire holds approximately 480,000 clones, with about 85% as singletons. Material for sequencing was PBMCs or T cells enriched from blood (not recorded which). The receptor set was obtained from a woman aged 18-35 years who had recovered from COVID-19.

The chain has TRBV7-2 and TRBJ2-3; TRBD2 matches at 9 bases. Germline V CDR1 and CDR2: SGHTA, FQGNSA. The J segment lost 6 bases and the V segment lost 1 base, leaving 8 bases of the junction unmatched. This CDR3 has 16 residues. The CDR3 sequence: CASSLGLAGSSDTQYF. Written as DNA, the CDR3 is TGTGCCAGCAGCTTAGGGCTAGCGGGGAGTTCTGATACGCAGTATTTT.

The rearrangement uses TRBV19 and TRBJ1-2; 9 nucleotides line up with TRBD1. From germline, CDR1 is LNHDA and CDR2 SQIVND (reference sequence). Losses at the gene ends were 7 bases for V and 5 bases for J; bases not matched to a gene: 8. The CDR3 consists of 14 residues. This CDR3 is CASNLDRGFYGYTF. CDR3 nucleotide sequence: TGTGCCAGTAACCTGGACAGGGGTTTTTATGGCTACACCTTC.

The V and J genes are TRBV5-5 and TRBJ1-2, with D tentatively TRBD1 (6 bases). The CDR3 loop spans 13 amino acids. V lost 0 bases to trimming and J lost 8 bases, with 11 bases between them. Per the germline V gene, CDR1 is SGHKS and CDR2 is YYEKEE (reference sequence). CDR3 nucleotides: TGTGCCAGCAGCTTGGGAGGGGGAGAGGGCTACACCTTC. Amino acid sequence: CASSLGGGEGYTF.

The chain joins TRBV2 to TRBJ2-5, with 10 bases fitting TRBD2. CDR3 size: 14 residues. J lost 4 bases, V lost 7 bases, and 6 bases had no gene match. Germline values: CDR1 SNHLY, CDR2 FYNNEI. CDR3 bases: TGTGCCAGCAAGGAGCGGGGGGGCGGAGAGACCCAGTACTTC. Its protein product is CASKERGGGETQYF.

This chain connects TRBV18 to TRBJ2-2; D is ambiguous. Germline V gives CDR1 KGHSH, CDR2 LQKENI. The CDR3 runs to 13 residues. The V gene lost 2 bases and the J gene lost 7 bases, with 8 bases spanning the gap. The CDR3 nucleotides are TGTGCCAGCTCACCAATCCCCGGCGGGGAGCTGTTTTTT. It yields the protein CASSPIPGGELFF.

The V and J genes are TRBV7-2 and TRBJ2-3; possibly TRBD1 for D (7 bases). V was trimmed by 3 bases and J by 6 bases, leaving 13 bases between them. The germline V gene encodes CDR1 SGHTA and CDR2 FQGNSA. The CDR3 is made up of 14 amino acids. In nucleotides, the CDR3 is TGTGCCAGCAGCTTCCCCGGAGGGGGCGATACGCAGTATTTT. Protein product: CASSFPGGGDTQYF.

The rearrangement joins TRBV27 to TRBJ1-2; the D gene is possibly TRBD1 (5 bases). Germline V gives CDR1 MNHEY, CDR2 SMNVEV (reference sequence). Trimming stripped 6 bases from V and 4 bases from J, with 18 bases between. The CDR3 extends over 15 amino acids. The CDR3: CASSLAEGASYGYTF. In DNA form, the CDR3 reads TGTGCCAGCAGCCTCGCGGAAGGGGCCAGCTATGGCTACACCTTC.

V and J are TRBV18 and TRBJ2-5; the match to TRBD2 covers 12 bases. Per germline, CDR1 KGHSH and CDR2 LQKENI. J gave up 4 bases and V 3 bases, and 0 bases lay outside the gene matches. The CDR3 contains 14 residues. This CDR3 is CASSPTSGGETQYF. CDR3 bases: TGTGCCAGCTCACCGACTAGCGGGGGAGAGACCCAGTACTTC.

The V gene is TRBV12-3 or TRBV12-4, the J gene TRBJ1-2; D possibly corresponds to TRBD1 (5 bases). Trimming took off 6 bases at V and 2 bases at J, with 10 bases between the two ends. The CDR3 sequence is 13 residues long. The CDR3 DNA sequence: TGTGCCAGCAGCTCGGACAAGAACTATGGCTACACCTTC. Translating gives CASSSDKNYGYTF.

The gene calls are TRBV3-1 (or the pseudogene TRBV3-2) and TRBJ2-3, with 8 bases that match TRBD2. CDR1 LGHDT and CDR2 YNNKEL come from the germline V gene (reference sequence). After removal of 1 base from V and 4 bases from J, the junction contained 7 bases not matched to a gene. This CDR3 has 16 residues. This CDR3 is CASSQVWGGGPDTQYF. CDR3 nucleotides: TGTGCCAGCAGCCAAGTCTGGGGCGGGGGGCCAGATACGCAGTATTTT.